The sequence of this T cell receptor (beta chain) was determined in a study of T cell responses to AZD1222 COVID-19 vaccine. For the study at large: Pooling covered second doses at about 4 or about 12 weeks. Findings and caveats of the study: Clonal diversity was possibly underestimated; the donors were predominantly white British and more often female. Spike-specific TCR breadth and depth both grew after two AZD1222 doses.

This clone was seen a few times. Antigen unknown. The assay was immunoSEQ multiplex PCR, and TCRdb's table has in-frame clones only and misses some. In the table there are approximately 65,000 clones, around 75% of which are singletons. The CDR3 is made up of 15 amino acids. V gave up 3 bases and J gave up 6 bases, with 14 bases separating them. CDR1 KGHDR and CDR2 SFDVKD come from the germline V gene. The rearrangement uses TRBV24-1 and TRBJ1-5, with D perhaps TRBD1 (5 bases). The input for sequencing was peripheral blood, taken on day 0 of AZD1222 vaccination. The receptor was derived from an adult in good health. DNA for the CDR3: TGTGCCACCAGTGATGCGGGACCCTGGGGTCAGCCCCAGCATTTT. It codes for CATSDAGPWGQPQHF.